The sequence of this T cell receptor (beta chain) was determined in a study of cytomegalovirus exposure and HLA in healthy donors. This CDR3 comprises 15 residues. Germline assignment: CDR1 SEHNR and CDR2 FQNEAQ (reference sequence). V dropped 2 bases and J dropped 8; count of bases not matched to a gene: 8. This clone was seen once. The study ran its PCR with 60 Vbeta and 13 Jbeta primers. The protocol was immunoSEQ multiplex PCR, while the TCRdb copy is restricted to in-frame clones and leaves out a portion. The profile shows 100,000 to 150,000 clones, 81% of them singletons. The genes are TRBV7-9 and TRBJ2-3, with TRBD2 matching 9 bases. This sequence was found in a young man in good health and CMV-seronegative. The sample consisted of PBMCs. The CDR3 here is CASSLRGLANSTQYF. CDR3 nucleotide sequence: TGTGCCAGCAGCTTACGGGGACTAGCAAATAGTACGCAGTATTTT.